The entry that follows covers one T cell receptor beta chain sequence. Its antigen is not yet known. Per-nucleotide qualities are absent, and no much larger clonotype sits a single base away. Genomic DNA was isolated from the sorted cells so that the TCRbeta CDR3 region could be sequenced. The immunoSEQ Assay was used to sequence the TCRbeta CDR3 regions. TCRdb took over this immuneACCESS table, retaining in-frame rearrangements with V and J assigned. Such tables are incomplete; in checked studies, under half of the missing clones stem from an unresolved V gene, and the remainder is unexplained. This sample is represented by roughly 76,000 clones; around 83% of them were singletons. Roughly 8% of the sample is held by the ten biggest clonotypes. The data are from a study of OX40 agonist ivuxolimab in advanced cancers. Notes on the research overall: The costimulatory receptor OX40 (CD134) was targeted by ivuxolimab, a fully human IgG2 agonistic monoclonal antibody. Intravenous ivuxolimab was administered to patients every 2 weeks at six dose levels: 0.01, 0.1, 0.3, 1.5, 3 and 10 mg/kg. Of the roughly 52 dose-escalation patients, hepatocellular carcinoma was present in 19, melanoma in roughly 15, renal cell carcinoma in 9 and head and neck cancer in 9. A male proportion of almost 85% and a mean age of around 60 years, ranging from about 20 to 79, were recorded for the dose-escalation cohort. Patients were allowed to have had prior anti-PD-1, anti-PD-L1 or anti-CTLA-4 therapy, and 30% to 40% of the dose-escalation patients had previously received checkpoint inhibitors. Partial responses were achieved by three dose-escalation patients, of whom one had hepatocellular carcinoma and two had cutaneous melanoma. Peripheral TCRbeta sequencing was intended to test whether TCR sequence diversity was altered and clonal T-cell expansion was caused by ivuxolimab. The monotherapy dose-escalation portion (N ≈ 50 patients) of the phase I ivuxolimab trial is reported in the paper.

Patients with autoimmune disease history or receiving systemic immunosuppression were excluded from the trial. In every dose cohort, peripheral blood was drawn for TCR sequencing at baseline, cycle 4 day 1, and cycle 7 day 1. The samples were drawn from a first-in-human, open-label, multicenter phase I dose-escalation trial of ivuxolimab. The trial enrolled adults with locally advanced or metastatic head and neck squamous cell, hepatocellular, melanoma or renal cell carcinoma. Before TCR sequencing, CD4+ T cells and CD8+ T cells from peripheral blood were sorted into separate populations. The CDR3 starts with the cysteine, ends with the phenylalanine, and has 13 residues. Of the read, only the CDR3 DNA is kept; its 39 bases are in frame from base 1. The germline ends are 14 bases apart after V is trimmed by 4 bases and J by 9 bases. The germline V gene provides CDR1 SGHRS and CDR2 YFSETQ. Broader findings and caveats from the paper: In the 0.1-3.0 mg/kg groups, partial responders were among the patients with the lowest normalized peripheral clonal expansion, particularly in CD8+ T cells. Which antigens the clonally expanded peripheral T cells were specific for was not determined. Clonal expansion of both CD4+ and CD8+ blood T cells was observed from baseline to week 6 at doses 0.1 to 3.0 mg/kg. Low levels of normalized T-cell clonal expansion were also shown by some nonresponding patients. After ivuxolimab, more expanded clones were found on average in CD8+ T cells than in CD4+ T cells.

The chain links TRBV5-1 with TRBJ2-1, with the D segment identity uncertain. The receptor was isolated from an adult with an advanced solid tumor such as melanoma, head and neck, liver or kidney cancer. The specimen was CD4+ or CD8+ T cells sorted from blood, collected in a trial of the OX40 agonist ivuxolimab. For the CDR3, the sequence is CASSGPGGGEQFF. The bases are TGCGCCAGCAGCGGCCCAGGTGGTGGTGAGCAGTTCTTC. When the CDR3 is completed using the reference TRBV5-1 and TRBJ2-1 genes on either side, the full variable domain is KAGVTQTPRYLIKTRGQQVTLSCSPISGHRSVSWYQQTPGQGLQFLFEYFSETQRNKGNFPGRFSGRQFSNSRSEMNVSTLELGDSALYLCASSGPGGGEQFFGPGTRLTVL.